This TCR beta chain comes out of a study of shared clonotypes between healthy human individuals. Genomic DNA (from each subset) was split evenly across several immunoSEQ plates. Sequenced by immunoSEQ multiplex PCR; TCRdb stores in-frame clones only, minus some. The data contain 850,000 to 1,200,000 clones, around 76% of them singletons. The V and J ends lost 2 bases and 8 bases, in that order; junction bases with no gene match: 5. The CDR3 length is 14 residues. Per germline, CDR1 SGHTA and CDR2 FQGNSA. The source material was memory CD4+ T cells sorted from blood. Subset here: CD45RA-negative fraction. The chain links TRBV7-2 to TRBJ1-3; 8 bases line up with TRBD1. This TCR was recovered from a man younger than 35 in good health. Here the CDR3 reads CASSLRQGADTIYF. CDR3 in DNA: TGTGCCAGCAGCTTAAGGCAGGGGGCGGACACCATATATTTT.